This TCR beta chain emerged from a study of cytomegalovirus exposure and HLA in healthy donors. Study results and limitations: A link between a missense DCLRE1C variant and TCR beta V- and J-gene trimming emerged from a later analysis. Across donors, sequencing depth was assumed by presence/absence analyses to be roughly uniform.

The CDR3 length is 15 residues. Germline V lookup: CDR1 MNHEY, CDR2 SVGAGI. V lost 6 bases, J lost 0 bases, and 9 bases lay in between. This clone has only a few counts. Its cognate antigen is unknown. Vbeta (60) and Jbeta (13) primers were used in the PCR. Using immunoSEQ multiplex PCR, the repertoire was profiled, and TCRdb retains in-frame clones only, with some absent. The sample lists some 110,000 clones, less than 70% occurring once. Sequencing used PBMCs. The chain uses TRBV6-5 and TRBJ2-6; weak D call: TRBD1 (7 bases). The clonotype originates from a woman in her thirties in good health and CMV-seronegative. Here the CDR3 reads CASSRGDSGANVLTF. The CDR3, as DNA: TGTGCCAGCAGCAGGGGGGACTCTGGGGCCAACGTCCTGACTTTC.